The present TCR beta chain was sequenced within a study of beta chain features in type 1 diabetes. CDR1 is GTSNPN, CDR2 SVGIG, per germline (reference sequence). Trimming took 2 bases from V and 2 from J; bases not matched to a gene: 6. There are 14 residues in the CDR3. Expressed TCRB transcripts were sequenced because the entire RNA isolate underwent reverse transcription. The method was immunoSEQ multiplex PCR; TCRdb's version includes in-frame clones alone and lacks a portion of them. The sample yields around 240,000 clones, 68% seen once. This clone has only a few counts. V and J are TRBV30 and TRBJ2-7; 7 bases agree with TRBD2. Sequenced input: naive CD4+ T cells from blood. The clonotype comes from a man under 40 in good health. The CDR3 DNA reads TGTGCCTGGAGTCTTTTAGCGGGCACCTACGAGCAGTACTTC. Amino acid sequence: CAWSLLAGTYEQYF. Looking up the rest from reference TRBV30 and TRBJ2-7 gives the full variable domain: SQTIHQWPATLVQPVGSPLSLECTVEGTSNPNLYWYRQAAGRGLQLLFYSVGIGQISSEVPQNLSASRPQDRQFILSSKKLLLSDSGFYLCAWSLLAGTYEQYFGPGTRLTVT.